This T cell receptor beta chain was documented in a study of T cell repertoires in cytomegalovirus infection. MiXCR was run by TCRdb on the reads, yielding one entry per CDR3 protein. The sample has about a million distinct CDR3 sequences, roughly 30% seen once. Of note for this clonotype: What it recognizes is unknown.

The CDR3 spans 18 residues. Germline V gene data show CDR1 as SGHDN and CDR2 as FVKESK. V was clipped by 3 bases and J by 5 bases, with 23 bases between them. This TCR derives from a human donor in good health (CMV status not recorded). Some clones in this sample may be carry-over from other donors' samples. V and J are TRBV14 and TRBJ2-1, with D possibly matching TRBD1 (6 bases). The material was cultured CD8+ T cells from PBMCs, obtained from culture after CMV antigen stimulation. CDR3 nucleotide sequence: TGTGCCAGCAGCCATTCCCCGGGCGGACAGTTGGTCAACAATGAGCAGTTCTTC. This codes for CASSHSPGGQLVNNEQFF.